These T cell receptor beta chains were read from a single sample in a study of preoperative IRX-2 immunotherapy in early breast cancer. The method was immunoSEQ multiplex PCR; TCRdb's version includes in-frame clones alone and lacks a portion of them. The profile shows 90,000 to 100,000 clones, about nine tenths of them singletons. The input for sequencing was tumor tissue, taken after IRX-2 immunotherapy. These receptor sequences come from a human donor with breast cancer. Both conserved end residues are part of each CDR3. D genes are given only for firm matches. Not every row has a clone size; where given, it reads once, few, many or a size class.

J gene: TRBJ1-1
clone size: .
V gene: TRBV16
D gene: TRBD1
CDR3 length: 15
CDR3 protein: CASSPLGQGNTEAFF
CDR3 DNA: TGTGCCAGCAGCCCGCTTGGACAGGGTAACACTGAAGCTTTCTTT

J gene: TRBJ1-1
clone size: .
V gene: TRBV18
D gene: .
CDR3 length: 12
CDR3 protein: CASSPVGDEAFF
CDR3 DNA: TGTGCCAGCTCACCAGTCGGGGATGAAGCTTTCTTT

J gene: TRBJ2-2
clone size: .
V gene: TRBV11-3
D gene: .
CDR3 length: 17
CDR3 protein: CASSLGPRGEDTGELFF
CDR3 DNA: TGTGCCAGCAGCTTGGGTCCAAGAGGGGAAGACACCGGGGAGCTGTTTTTT

J gene: TRBJ1-6
clone size: .
V gene: TRBV28
D gene: TRBD1
CDR3 length: 15
CDR3 protein: CASSLGTGARPPLHF
CDR3 DNA: TGTGCCAGCAGTCTGGGGACAGGGGCTCGTCCACCCCTCCACTTT

J gene: TRBJ1-4
clone size: .
V gene: TRBV5-1
D gene: .
CDR3 length: 15
CDR3 protein: CASSTPGSTNEKLFF
CDR3 DNA: TGCGCCAGCAGCACGCCAGGGTCAACTAATGAAAAACTGTTTTTT

J gene: TRBJ2-3
clone size: .
V gene: TRBV7-1
D gene: .
CDR3 length: 14
CDR3 protein: CASSLISGADTQYF
CDR3 DNA: TGTGCCAGCAGCTTAATATCGGGCGCAGATACGCAGTATTTT

J gene: TRBJ2-3
clone size: .
V gene: TRBV28
D gene: .
CDR3 length: 16
CDR3 protein: CASSSGGLIVTDTQYF
CDR3 DNA: TGTGCCAGCAGTTCCGGGGGTCTTATCGTCACAGATACGCAGTATTTT

J gene: TRBJ1-1
clone size: .
V gene: TRBV30
D gene: TRBD1
CDR3 length: 13
CDR3 protein: CAWSATGITEAFF
CDR3 DNA: TGTGCCTGGAGCGCGACAGGGATTACTGAAGCTTTCTTT

J gene: TRBJ1-2
clone size: .
V gene: TRBV25-1
D gene: .
CDR3 length: 14
CDR3 protein: CASMGQTGESGYTF
CDR3 DNA: TGTGCCAGCATGGGGCAGACTGGGGAATCCGGCTACACCTTC

J gene: TRBJ1-4
clone size: .
V gene: TRBV6-8
D gene: TRBD1
CDR3 length: 14
CDR3 protein: CASRRDRGDEKLFF
CDR3 DNA: TGTGCCAGCAGGAGAGACAGGGGGGATGAAAAACTGTTTTTT

J gene: TRBJ1-3
clone size: .
V gene: TRBV5-1
D gene: .
CDR3 length: 16
CDR3 protein: CASSLGAASSGNTIYF
CDR3 DNA: TGCGCCAGCAGCTTGGGGGCTGCTAGCTCTGGAAACACCATATATTTT

J gene: TRBJ2-2
clone size: .
V gene: TRBV5-1
D gene: .
CDR3 length: 16
CDR3 protein: CASSFGPAGNTGELFF
CDR3 DNA: TGCGCCAGCAGCTTTGGGCCGGCGGGGAACACCGGGGAGCTGTTTTTT

J gene: TRBJ2-3
clone size: .
V gene: TRBV6-7
D gene: TRBD2
CDR3 length: 18
CDR3 protein: CASSETPGLAGGPDTQYF
CDR3 DNA: TGTGCCAGCAGTGAAACCCCGGGACTAGCGGGAGGGCCAGATACGCAGTATTTT

J gene: TRBJ1-1
clone size: once
V gene: TRBV5-1
D gene: TRBD1
CDR3 length: 15
CDR3 protein: CASSAEDRGKTEAFF
CDR3 DNA: TGCGCCAGCAGCGCAGAGGACAGGGGAAAGACTGAAGCTTTCTTT

J gene: TRBJ2-3
clone size: .
V gene: TRBV14
D gene: .
CDR3 length: 16
CDR3 protein: CASSQALALGTDTQYF
CDR3 DNA: TGTGCCAGCAGCCAGGCATTGGCCCTTGGCACAGATACGCAGTATTTT

J gene: TRBJ2-3
clone size: .
V gene: TRBV6-8
D gene: TRBD2
CDR3 length: 15
CDR3 protein: CAISGTQRDRDTQYF
CDR3 DNA: TGTGCCATCAGTGGAACCCAGCGGGATAGGGATACGCAGTATTTT

J gene: TRBJ1-1
clone size: .
V gene: TRBV28
D gene: .
CDR3 length: 13
CDR3 protein: CASTRGGGTEAFF
CDR3 DNA: TGTGCCAGCACGCGGGGGGGCGGCACTGAAGCTTTCTTT

J gene: TRBJ2-7
clone size: .
V gene: TRBV5-1
D gene: .
CDR3 length: 14
CDR3 protein: CASSLVGDSYEQYF
CDR3 DNA: TGCGCCAGCAGCTTGGTTGGGGACTCCTACGAGCAGTACTTC

J gene: TRBJ1-1
clone size: .
V gene: TRBV29-1
D gene: .
CDR3 length: 14
CDR3 protein: CSVSLPHPNTEAFF
CDR3 DNA: TGCAGCGTTTCCTTACCACACCCGAACACTGAAGCTTTCTTT

J gene: TRBJ2-3
clone size: once
V gene: TRBV6-7
D gene: .
CDR3 length: 15
CDR3 protein: CASRIRVPLTDTQYF
CDR3 DNA: TGTGCCAGCAGAATCAGGGTACCGCTGACAGATACGCAGTATTTT

J gene: TRBJ1-2
clone size: .
V gene: TRBV5-1
D gene: TRBD1
CDR3 length: 14
CDR3 protein: CASSVRTGGNGYTF
CDR3 DNA: TGCGCCAGCAGCGTTCGGACAGGGGGCAATGGCTACACCTTC

J gene: TRBJ1-5
clone size: .
V gene: TRBV6-8
D gene: TRBD1
CDR3 length: 13
CDR3 protein: CAATGQVNQPQHF
CDR3 DNA: TGTGCCGCAACGGGACAGGTAAATCAGCCCCAGCATTTT

J gene: TRBJ2-2
clone size: once
V gene: TRBV6-8
D gene: .
CDR3 length: 12
CDR3 protein: CASSWGGGELFF
CDR3 DNA: TGTGCCAGCAGTTGGGGTGGCGGGGAGCTGTTTTTT

J gene: TRBJ2-6
clone size: .
V gene: TRBV5-1
D gene: .
CDR3 length: 15
CDR3 protein: CASSSGGGGANVLTF
CDR3 DNA: TGCGCCAGCAGCTCAGGGGGAGGAGGGGCCAACGTCCTGACTTTC

J gene: TRBJ1-1
clone size: .
V gene: TRBV28
D gene: TRBD1
CDR3 length: 17
CDR3 protein: CASSLYDSRGPSTEAFF
CDR3 DNA: TGTGCCAGCAGTTTATACGATTCGAGGGGGCCGAGCACTGAAGCTTTCTTT

J gene: TRBJ1-4
clone size: .
V gene: TRBV28
D gene: .
CDR3 length: 19
CDR3 protein: CASSRSPLTGFATNEKLFF
CDR3 DNA: TGTGCCAGCAGTCGATCGCCACTGACAGGTTTTGCAACTAATGAAAAACTGTTTTTT

J gene: TRBJ1-2
clone size: .
V gene: TRBV18
D gene: TRBD1
CDR3 length: 15
CDR3 protein: CASSPMRGGYYGYTF
CDR3 DNA: TGTGCCAGCTCACCGATGAGAGGGGGCTACTATGGCTACACCTTC

J gene: TRBJ1-3
clone size: .
V gene: TRBV28
D gene: .
CDR3 length: 15
CDR3 protein: CASSITPGTRNTIYF
CDR3 DNA: TGTGCCAGCAGCATAACCCCCGGAACTCGAAACACCATATATTTT

J gene: TRBJ2-3
clone size: .
V gene: TRBV19
D gene: TRBD2
CDR3 length: 18
CDR3 protein: CASSIVFSASGGTDTQYF
CDR3 DNA: TGTGCCAGTAGTATAGTTTTTTCGGCTAGCGGGGGCACAGATACGCAGTATTTT

J gene: TRBJ2-3
clone size: .
V gene: TRBV5-1
D gene: TRBD1
CDR3 length: 19
CDR3 protein: CASSLKGTEYQTSTDTQYF
CDR3 DNA: TGCGCCAGCAGCTTGAAGGGGACAGAATACCAAACTAGCACAGATACGCAGTATTTT

J gene: TRBJ2-7
clone size: few
V gene: TRBV19
D gene: TRBD1
CDR3 length: 15
CDR3 protein: CASSITGTGSYEQYF
CDR3 DNA: TGTGCCAGTAGTATTACCGGGACAGGCTCCTACGAGCAGTACTTC